This TCR beta chain emerged from a study of blood T cell repertoires in COVID-19. Study-level information: The origin of the acute and convalescent COVID-19 samples was the United States, Italy and Spain.

Germline CDR1 reads SGHTA; CDR2 reads FQGNSA. CDR3 length: 16 amino acids. The V end was cut by 0 bases, the J end by 4 bases, with 16 bases between. Under the authors' procedure: Scientists estimated how many nucleated cells there were by amplifying reference gene primers. Here immunoSEQ multiplex PCR was the method, and the copy in TCRdb shows in-frame clones only, minus some. The DNA was the basis for D and trimming; V, J and clone size are from that table. The table records about 74,000 clones, approximately 84% of them present only once. What was sequenced was peripheral blood. This receptor was obtained from a human donor in a cohort sampled during active COVID-19. This chain uses TRBV7-2 with TRBJ2-7; no firm D call. The CDR3 reads CASSLASGRKKYEQYF. The DNA of the CDR3 is TGTGCCAGCAGCTTAGCGTCGGGTCGGAAGAAGTACGAGCAGTACTTC.